This paragraph covers one TCR beta chain sequence. Its target is unknown. CDR1 and CDR2 (germline): MGHRA, YSYEKL. The CDR3 loop spans 15 amino acids. The V segment lost 1 base and the J segment 13 bases; nucleotides outside the gene matches: 10. The team ran DNA from unsorted PBMCs on ten immunoSEQ deep assay plates for sequencing. Only in-frame clones appear in the TCRdb table, and some are missing; sequencing was by immunoSEQ multiplex PCR. Of fewer than 600,000 clones listed, more than 75% were seen once; the top ten hold about 13%. This sample is part of a study of shared clonotypes between healthy human individuals. Findings and caveats of the study: The researchers took only blood, and tissue repertoires probably look different.

The sequence was collected from a woman in her thirties or forties in good health. Some clones in this sample may be carry-over from other donors' samples. Sample: PBMCs. This chain links TRBV4-1 with TRBJ2-1; the match to TRBD2 covers 10 bases. CDR3 amino acids: CASSQVSKGLALQFF. CDR3 DNA sequence: TGCGCCAGCAGCCAAGTCAGTAAGGGACTAGCGTTACAGTTCTTC.